Described below is a single T cell receptor gamma chain sequence and its context. The same CDR3 can be traced to other DNA sequences in this sample. CDR3 length equals 12 residues. CDR1 and CDR2 from the germline V gene are EGSNGY and YDSYNSKV. With 0 bases clipped from V and 6 bases from J, the junction kept 2 bases outside the gene matches. The sample comes from a study of gamma-delta T cells after stem cell transplantation. TCRdb reprocessed the RT-PCR reads using CATT. In the table there are over 950 gamma-chain clones, 60% of which are singletons. What was sequenced was gamma-delta T cells. This receptor was taken from a human donor. It is not recorded whose cells these are; they may come from a transplant donor. This chain connects TRGV2 to TRGJ1 or TRGJ2. The J gene is absent in TCRdb and was assigned here via DNA matching to germline. DNA of the CDR3: TGTGCCACCTGGGACGGGCCTTATAAGAAACTCTTT. Translating it yields CATWDGPYKKLF.